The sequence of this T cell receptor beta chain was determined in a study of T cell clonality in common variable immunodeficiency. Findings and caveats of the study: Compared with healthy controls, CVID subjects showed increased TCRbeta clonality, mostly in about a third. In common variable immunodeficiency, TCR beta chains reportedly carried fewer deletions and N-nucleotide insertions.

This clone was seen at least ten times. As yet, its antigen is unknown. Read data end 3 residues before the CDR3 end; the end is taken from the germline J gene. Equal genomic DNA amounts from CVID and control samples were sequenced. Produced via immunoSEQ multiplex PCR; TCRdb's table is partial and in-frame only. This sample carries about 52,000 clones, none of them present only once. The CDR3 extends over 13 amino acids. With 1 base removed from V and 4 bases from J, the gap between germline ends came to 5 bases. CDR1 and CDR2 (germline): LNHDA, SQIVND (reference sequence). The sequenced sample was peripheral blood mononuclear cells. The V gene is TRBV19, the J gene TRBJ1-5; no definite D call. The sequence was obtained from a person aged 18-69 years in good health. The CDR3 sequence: CASSIAGNQPQHF. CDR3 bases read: TGTGCCAGTAGTATAGCAGGAAATCAGCCC.